This entry is about one T cell receptor beta chain. Its binding antigen is unknown. The record has no base qualities; no much larger clone is one base away. In this study, focal radiation therapy paired with CTLA-4 blockade (ipilimumab) was tested in patients who had chemo-refractory metastatic non-small-cell lung cancer. The data were taken from a study of radiotherapy plus CTLA-4 blockade in lung cancer (dated by TCRdb to about 2018). In the study overall: Among enrolled patients, around 18% had an objective response and roughly 31% reached disease control.

Overall study results and their limits: After treatment with radiotherapy and ipilimumab, TCR clones that originated in tumors expanded in peripheral blood. The strongest predictors of response were reported to be early dynamic shifts in blood T cell clones along with a rise in serum interferon-beta following radiation.

There are 14 amino acids in the CDR3, from cysteine to phenylalanine inclusive. The sequence is cut down to CDR3 DNA, 42 bases in frame from base 1. Trimmed from V: 4 bases; trimmed from J: 3 bases; junction bases lacking a gene match: 3. According to the germline V gene (reference sequence), CDR1 reads LNHDA and CDR2 reads SQIVND. The receptor library was made with the immunoSEQ multiplex PCR assay. TCRdb carries this immuneACCESS record with in-frame sequences only. Its versions omit some clonotypes, under half of them owing to an unresolved V gene in the studies checked, with the rest unexplained. The sample has approximately 52,000 clones on record, around 75% of them singletons. Together, the top ten hold roughly 8.5% of the sample.

The sequence was collected from a human donor with non-small cell lung cancer who had a complete response to radiotherapy plus ipilimumab. Source: peripheral blood, taken from a patient treated with radiotherapy plus ipilimumab. The receptor chain draws on TRBV19 and TRBJ2-3; a stretch of 8 junction bases matches TRBD1. CDR3 protein: CASSKDRDTDTQYF. The nucleotides are TGTGCCAGTAGTAAGGACAGGGATACAGATACGCAGTATTTT.